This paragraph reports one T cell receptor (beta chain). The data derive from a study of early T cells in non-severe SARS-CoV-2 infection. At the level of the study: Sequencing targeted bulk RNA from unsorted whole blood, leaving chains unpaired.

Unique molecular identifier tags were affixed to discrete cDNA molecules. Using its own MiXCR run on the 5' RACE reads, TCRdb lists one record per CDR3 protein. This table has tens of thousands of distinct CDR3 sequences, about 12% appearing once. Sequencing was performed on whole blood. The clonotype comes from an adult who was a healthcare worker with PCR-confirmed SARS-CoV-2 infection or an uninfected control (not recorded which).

CDR3 DNA sequence: TGTGCCAGCAGCCAAGAAGGTCTAGGCTCCTACAATGAGCAGTTCTTC. Translation: CASSQEGLGSYNEQFF. J is TRBJ2-1 and V is TRBV4-2; D ambiguous. The ends were cut back, 0 bases at V and 0 bases at J, with 9 bases in the middle. CDR1 is LGHNA and CDR2 is YNFKEQ in the germline V gene. CDR3 length: 16 residues.